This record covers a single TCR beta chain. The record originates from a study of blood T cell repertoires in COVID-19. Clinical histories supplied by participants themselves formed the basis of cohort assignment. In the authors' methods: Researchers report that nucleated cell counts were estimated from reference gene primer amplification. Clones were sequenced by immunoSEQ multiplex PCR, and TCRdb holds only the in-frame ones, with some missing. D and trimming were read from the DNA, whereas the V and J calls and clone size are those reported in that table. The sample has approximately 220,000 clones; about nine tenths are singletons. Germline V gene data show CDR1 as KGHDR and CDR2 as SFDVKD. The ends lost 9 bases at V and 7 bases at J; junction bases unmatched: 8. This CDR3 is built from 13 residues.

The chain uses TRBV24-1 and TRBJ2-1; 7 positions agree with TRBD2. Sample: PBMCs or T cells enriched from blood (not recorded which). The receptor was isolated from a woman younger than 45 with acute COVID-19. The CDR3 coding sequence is TGTGCCACCGAACCTCACGGGGGGAATGAGCAGTTCTTC. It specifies CATEPHGGNEQFF.